The next 20 T cell receptor beta chains were all read from a single sample in a study of T-cell reconstitution after alpha-beta-depleted transplantation in children. As it was prepared, the TCRbeta library received unique molecular identifiers. TCRdb reprocessed the PCR reads via MiXCR and lists one record per CDR3 protein. The table has around 370,000 distinct CDR3 sequences, roughly 16% seen once; the top ten hold around two fifths. The sequenced sample was PBMCs, mostly from graft donor cells, obtained 360 days after TCRalphabeta/CD19-depleted stem cell transplant. These receptors all come from a male patient between 2 and 9 years old who had a stem cell transplant for acute lymphoblastic leukemia, so the T cells may come from the graft donor.

This clonotype came up a few times. The CDR3, as DNA: TGTGCCAGCAGCCGGACAGCCTCAGGGGACATTCAGTACTTC. This codes for CASSRTASGDIQYF. The J gene is TRBJ2-4, the V gene TRBV3-1, with D possibly being TRBD1 (6 bases). This CDR3 has 14 amino acids. The germline CDR1 and CDR2 sequences are LGHDT and YNNKEL (reference sequence). Trimming cost V 4 bases and J 8 bases, with 15 bases left between them.

This chain joins TRBV20-1 and TRBJ2-5; D unclear. CDR3 length: 13 amino acids. The germline CDR1 and CDR2 sequences are DFQATT and SNEGSKA (reference sequence). V was trimmed by 2 bases and J by 2 bases, leaving 9 bases between them. The CDR3, as DNA: TGCAGTGCTAGACGTGGCGCTCAAGAGACCCAGTACTTC. It codes for CSARRGAQETQYF.

In DNA form, the CDR3 reads TGCAGTGCACCCGACATGAACACTGAAGCTTTCTTT. Translated: CSAPDMNTEAFF. The rearrangement joins TRBV20-1 to TRBJ1-1, with D unclear. This CDR3 is 12 amino acids long. V was cut by 6 bases and J by 0 bases, with 8 bases left in between. Germline lookup yields CDR1 DFQATT and CDR2 SNEGSKA (reference sequence).

There are a few counts of this clonotype. The chain employs TRBV4-1 and TRBJ2-3; D is perhaps TRBD2 (6 bases). Deletions cut 0 bases from V and 0 bases from J, with 10 bases between. This CDR3 contains 16 residues. Germline V gene lookup returns CDR1 MGHRA and CDR2 YSYEKL. The CDR3 DNA reads as TGCGCCAGCAGCCAAGATTGGGGGGATAGCACAGATACGCAGTATTTT. Protein product: CASSQDWGDSTDTQYF.

The CDR3 spells CASSFVRETYEQYF. Here the CDR3 DNA reads TGTGCCAGCAGCTTTGTTAGGGAAACCTACGAGCAGTACTTC. V gene TRBV5-6 combines with J gene TRBJ2-7; D gene unclear. The CDR3 is made up of 14 amino acids. Germline V gives CDR1 SGHDT, CDR2 YYEEEE. Deletions cut 2 bases from V and 2 bases from J, with 11 bases between. Full variable domain (outside the CDR3, taken from reference TRBV5-6 and TRBJ2-7): DAGVTQSPTHLIKTRGQQVTLRCSPKSGHDTVSWYQQALGQGPQFIFQYYEEEERQRGNFPDRFSGHQFPNYSSELNVNALLLGDSALYLCASSFVRETYEQYFGPGTRLTVT.

This rearrangement joins TRBV4-3 to TRBJ2-7, with TRBD2 identical over 14 bases. From germline, CDR1 is LGHNA and CDR2 YSLEER. The CDR3 runs 17 residues. J was trimmed by 2 bases and V by 4 bases; bases with no gene match: 7. The CDR3 sequence is CASSPGTSGRIPYEQYF. CDR3 bases: TGCGCCAGCAGCCCAGGGACTAGCGGGAGAATACCCTACGAGCAGTACTTC.

This clonotype was seen more than once but under ten times. The chain combines TRBV7-2 with TRBJ2-7; no clear D. Trimming stripped 6 bases from V and 3 bases from J, with 9 bases between. CDR3 length: 12 residues. CDR1 is SGHTA, CDR2 FQGNSA, per germline. The chain's CDR3 is CASSSDNYEQYF. CDR3 DNA sequence: TGTGCCAGCAGTTCGGATAACTACGAGCAGTACTTC.

This clonotype was seen a handful of times. V usage is TRBV5-1 and J usage is TRBJ2-5; 12 nucleotides match TRBD2. CDR1 SGHRS and CDR2 YFSETQ come from the germline V gene. J was trimmed by 3 bases and V by 0 bases; bases with no gene match: 6. This CDR3 is built from 17 residues. The CDR3 nucleotides read TGCGCCAGCAGCTTGGTTAGGACTAGCGGGACCAAAGAGACCCAGTACTTC. Amino acid sequence: CASSLVRTSGTKETQYF.

This chain links TRBV20-1 with TRBJ2-7; TRBD1 is a possible D gene (6 bases). Trimming removed 7 bases from V and 2 bases from J, with 15 bases in between. CDR3 length equals 13 residues. CDR1 is DFQATT and CDR2 is SNEGSKA in the germline V gene (reference sequence). CDR3 amino acids: CSVQGHSTYEQYF. DNA of the CDR3: TGCAGTGTCCAGGGACATTCAACCTACGAGCAGTACTTC.

The chain couples TRBV4-1 to TRBJ2-1; 12 bases are shared with TRBD1. V lost 4 bases to trimming and J lost 6 bases; unmatched junction nucleotides: 4. This CDR3 spans 15 amino acids. From germline, CDR1 is MGHRA and CDR2 YSYEKL. The CDR3 DNA reads as TGCGCCAGCAGCCGCGGGACAGGGGGCCGCAATGAGCAGTTCTTC. Protein product: CASSRGTGGRNEQFF.

This clonotype showed up many times. The gene calls are TRBV7-8 and TRBJ2-1; TRBD2 matches 9 bases. This CDR3 contains 15 residues. From germline, CDR1 is SGHVS and CDR2 FQNEAQ. The trim removed 8 bases at V and 2 bases at J, leaving 7 bases unmatched. CDR3 protein: CASLMAGGPYNEQFF. In DNA, the CDR3 is TGTGCCAGCTTAATGGCGGGAGGGCCCTACAATGAGCAGTTCTTC.

The chain employs TRBV20-1 and TRBJ2-7; no firm D call. CDR3 length equals 11 residues. Trimming removed 6 bases at V and 2 bases at J, with 8 bases between. Per the germline V gene, CDR1 is DFQATT and CDR2 is SNEGSKA (reference sequence). The CDR3 region has the DNA TGCAGTGCGCCGGGCCCCTACGAGCAGTACTTC. Protein: CSAPGPYEQYF.

This clonotype was picked up a small number of times. The CDR3 reads CASSLGGQVKFF. The DNA for the CDR3 is TGTGCCAGCAGTTTAGGGGGACAGGTTAAGTTCTTC. The chain joins TRBV12-3 or TRBV12-4 to TRBJ2-1, with TRBD1 identical over 8 bases. This CDR3 region has 12 residues. Trimming at V came to 1 base and at J to 14 bases, leaving 4 bases not matched to a gene.

In this sample, this clonotype turned up a few times. DNA of the CDR3: TGTGCCAGCAGCATAGAGGGATCCCTCTCCCAAGAGACCCAGTACTTC. It is translated as CASSIEGSLSQETQYF. The chain has TRBV5-8 and TRBJ2-5; the D gene is possibly TRBD2 (5 bases). Between the trimmed V and J ends, which lost 4 bases and 1 base, there was a span of 17 bases. The CDR3 contains 16 residues. CDR1 and CDR2 from the germline V gene are SGHTS and YDEGEE.

This clonotype came up a few times. The V gene is TRBV27, the J gene TRBJ2-1; TRBD2 aligns across 12 bases. This CDR3 spans 19 amino acids. The V segment lost 4 bases and the J segment 2 bases; nucleotides outside the gene matches: 12. Looked up from germline, CDR1 is MNHEY and CDR2 is SMNVEV (reference sequence). CDR3 DNA: TGTGCCAGCAGTTCCGACCGAGGACTAGCGGGGAAGACCTACAATGAGCAGTTCTTC. This codes for CASSSDRGLAGKTYNEQFF.

The chain joins TRBV10-3 to TRBJ2-1; D tentatively reads TRBD1 or TRBD2 (5 bases each). V was shortened by 3 bases and J by 9 bases, with 12 bases between the two germline ends. Germline CDR1 and CDR2: ENHRY and SYGVKD. The CDR3 covers 13 residues. CDR3 in DNA: TGTGCCATCAGTGATAGGTCTGGGGGTGAGCAGTTCTTC. Translation: CAISDRSGGEQFF.

This clonotype was seen many times. This chain joins TRBV7-2 and TRBJ2-7, with D possibly TRBD2 on 7 matching bases. The CDR3 sequence is 15 residues long. The ends were cut back, 6 bases at V and 0 bases at J, with 15 bases in the middle. Germline-derived CDR1 and CDR2 are SGHTA and FQGNSA. The CDR3 DNA follows: TGTGCCAGCAGTAGTAGGGGGGGAAGCTCCTACGAGCAGTACTTC. Translated: CASSSRGGSSYEQYF.

The table lists this clonotype with a few counts. This chain links TRBV10-3 with TRBJ2-1; 8 bases are a match to TRBD1. Looked up from germline, CDR1 is ENHRY and CDR2 is SYGVKD. This CDR3 is 13 amino acids long. V lost 9 bases, J lost 1 base, and 2 bases stayed unmatched. The CDR3 nucleotides read TGTGCCATAGGGACAGGTTCCTACAATGAGCAGTTCTTC. Protein sequence: CAIGTGSYNEQFF.

The chain is built from TRBV18 and TRBJ2-3, with TRBD1 identical over 9 bases. The CDR3 has 17 amino acids. V was pared by 2 bases and J by 0 bases, with 6 bases of the junction left unmatched. CDR1 and CDR2 (germline): KGHSH, LQKENI. DNA for the CDR3: TGTGCCAGCTCACCAAGGAGGACAGGGGAGAGCACAGATACGCAGTATTTT. The encoded protein is CASSPRRTGESTDTQYF.

The genes are TRBV20-1 and TRBJ1-1; 9 bases align to TRBD1. The CDR3 runs 15 residues. The trim removed 3 bases at V and 2 bases at J, leaving 7 bases unmatched. The germline gives CDR1 DFQATT, CDR2 SNEGSKA (reference sequence). Written as DNA, the CDR3 is TGCAGTGCTAGCTCGGGACAGGGAACCAACACTGAAGCTTTCTTT. Protein: CSASSGQGTNTEAFF.